Presented here are 22 T cell receptor beta chains from one specimen sequenced in a study of T cells in Graves' hyperthyroidism and ophthalmopathy. RNA transcripts provided the source from which TCR beta CDR3 regions were amplified. First-round RT-PCR targeting the TCR CDR3 was performed with the HTBI primer set. MiXCR, applied by TCRdb to the multiplex PCR reads, yields one record per CDR3 protein. The sample carries about 360,000 distinct CDR3 sequences, roughly an eighth recorded once. Source material: blood. The receptor source for this set is a woman aged 18 to 35 with Graves' hyperthyroidism.

The rearrangement joins TRBV30 to TRBJ1-5; D possibly corresponds to TRBD1 (6 bases). CDR3 length: 13 residues. From germline, CDR1 is GTSNPN and CDR2 SVGIG (reference sequence). Trimming took off 2 bases at V and 6 bases at J, with 11 bases between the two ends. This CDR3 reads CAWSQQGGQPQHF. In nucleotides, the CDR3 is TGTGCCTGGAGTCAACAGGGAGGTCAGCCCCAGCATTTT.

The sample holds many counts of this clonotype. The V call is TRBV20-1, the J call TRBJ2-1; TRBD1 matches at 10 bases. This CDR3 spans 15 amino acids. Germline CDR1 DFQATT, CDR2 SNEGSKA (reference sequence). With 4 bases clipped from V and 8 bases from J, the junction kept 11 bases outside the gene matches. The CDR3 reads CSANGLGQGMDEQFF. CDR3 nucleotides: TGCAGTGCTAATGGGCTGGGACAGGGGATGGATGAGCAGTTCTTC.

The chain is built from TRBV19 and TRBJ2-7; D is ambiguous. V was clipped by 10 bases and J by 7 bases, with 11 bases between them. Germline V CDR1 and CDR2: LNHDA, SQIVND (reference sequence). The CDR3 is 10 amino acids. The CDR3 loop reads CATKHNEQYF. The DNA of the CDR3 is TGTGCCACAAAACACAATGAGCAGTACTTC. Complete variable domain (other parts from reference TRBV19 and TRBJ2-7): DGGITQSPKYLFRKEGQNVTLSCEQNLNHDAMYWYRQDPGQGLRLIYYSQIVNDFQKGDIAEGYSVSREKKESFPLTVTSAQKNPTAFYLCATKHNEQYFGPGTRLTVT.

In this sample, this clonotype turned up a few times. This rearrangement joins TRBV14 to TRBJ1-6; D ambiguous. The CDR3 is made up of 13 amino acids. V was pared by 2 bases and J by 7 bases, with 6 bases between. The V gene's germline CDR1 is SGHDN and CDR2 FVKESK. The CDR3 sequence is CASSQSGNSPLHF. The CDR3 coding sequence is TGTGCCAGCAGCCAAAGTGGGAATTCACCCCTCCACTTT.

This clonotype showed up just a few times. The chain carries TRBV5-5 and TRBJ2-1, with 7 bases matching TRBD1. The CDR3 has 15 residues. Germline values: CDR1 SGHKS, CDR2 YYEKEE (reference sequence). The V and J ends lost 6 bases and 9 bases, in that order; junction bases with no gene match: 15. CDR3 sequence (DNA): TGTGCCAGCAACCCGACAGGGATAAACCCAGGTGAGCAGTTCTTC. Its translation: CASNPTGINPGEQFF. The full variable domain, completed using reference TRBV5-5 and TRBJ2-1, is DAGVTQSPTHLIKTRGQQVTLRCSPISGHKSVSWYQQVLGQGPQFIFQYYEKEERGRGNFPDRFSARQFPNYSSELNVNALLLGDSALYLCASNPTGINPGEQFFGPGTRLTVL.

At least ten counts were recorded for this clonotype. This chain uses TRBV4-1 with TRBJ1-5; weak D call: TRBD1 (6 bases). This CDR3 has 15 amino acids. In germline, CDR1 is MGHRA, CDR2 YSYEKL. V was pared by 0 bases and J by 9 bases, with 15 bases between. In DNA, the CDR3 is TGCGCCAGCAGCCAAGATACACAGGCGACAGGGCCCCAGCATTTT. Translation gives CASSQDTQATGPQHF.

This clonotype appeared many times. This chain connects TRBV7-2 to TRBJ2-7, with D possibly being TRBD2 (6 bases). Trimming took 2 bases from V and 6 from J, leaving 17 bases between them. Germline lookup yields CDR1 SGHTA and CDR2 FQGNSA. The CDR3 contains 15 residues. CDR3 in amino acids: CASSLWVTEGGEQYF. CDR3 nucleotides: TGTGCCAGCAGCTTATGGGTAACGGAGGGAGGCGAGCAGTACTTC.

This clonotype was recorded at least ten times. V gene TRBV28 combines with J gene TRBJ2-7, with TRBD1 matching over 8 bases. Unmatched junction bases numbered 5, after V lost 7 bases and J lost 3 bases. The CDR3 loop spans 13 amino acids. Germline V gives CDR1 MDHEN, CDR2 SYDVKM. CDR3: CASKGTGNYEQYF. In nucleotides, the CDR3 is TGTGCCAGCAAAGGGACAGGCAACTACGAGCAGTACTTC.

This clonotype was seen repeatedly, ten times or more. V gene TRBV2 combines with J gene TRBJ2-6; no reliable D call. The V and J ends lost 6 bases and 0 bases respectively, with 6 bases between them. The CDR3 covers 14 residues. Germline CDR1 and CDR2: SNHLY and FYNNEI. CDR3 sequence reads: CASRDPSGANVLTF. In DNA form, the CDR3 reads TGTGCCAGCAGGGACCCCTCTGGGGCCAACGTCCTGACTTTC. Together with reference TRBV2 and TRBJ2-6, the CDR3 gives the full variable domain: EPEVTQTPSHQVTQMGQEVILRCVPISNHLYFYWYRQILGQKVEFLVSFYNNEISEKSEIFDDQFSVERPDGSNFTLKIRSTKLEDSAMYFCASRDPSGANVLTFGAGSRLTVL.

This clonotype occurred many times. The CDR3 region is CASSTTIAGGNTGELFF. In DNA form, the CDR3 reads TGTGCCAGCAGTACCACTATAGCGGGAGGAAACACCGGGGAGCTGTTTTTT. The chain has TRBV28 and TRBJ2-2; 10 nucleotides align to TRBD2. This CDR3 region has 17 residues. CDR1 is MDHEN, CDR2 SYDVKM, per germline. Trimming took 5 bases from V and 2 from J; bases not matched to a gene: 8.

Many counts were recorded for this clonotype. The chain employs TRBV11-3 and TRBJ2-5; D tentatively fits TRBD1 or TRBD2 (5 bases each). Trimming took off 5 bases at V and 2 bases at J, with 12 bases between the two ends. The CDR3 totals 14 residues. Germline V lookup: CDR1 SGHNT, CDR2 YENEEA. The CDR3 DNA reads TGTGCCAGCAGCCCGGGACCCCAGCAAGAGACCCAGTACTTC. Translation gives CASSPGPQQETQYF. The full variable domain, its missing parts supplied by reference TRBV11-3 and TRBJ2-5, is EAGVVQSPRYKIIEKKQPVAFWCNPISGHNTLYWYLQNLGQGPELLIRYENEEAVDDSQLPKDRFSAERLKGVDSTLKIQPAELGDSAVYLCASSPGPQQETQYFGPGTRLLVL.

Many counts were recorded for this clonotype. The V gene is TRBV3-1, the J gene TRBJ2-3; 7 nucleotides line up with TRBD2. Germline lookup yields CDR1 LGHDT and CDR2 YNNKEL (reference sequence). The CDR3 sequence is 16 residues long. Trimming at V came to 0 bases and at J to 0 bases, leaving 3 bases not matched to a gene. The CDR3 loop reads CASSQDPAGSTDTQYF. CDR3 sequence (DNA): TGTGCCAGCAGCCAAGATCCAGCGGGGAGCACAGATACGCAGTATTTT.

This chain links TRBV15 with TRBJ2-2; D uncertain. CDR3 length: 15 residues. Trimming took off 1 base at V and 1 base at J, with 7 bases between the two ends. CDR1 and CDR2 (germline): LNHNV, YYDKDF (reference sequence). CDR3 in DNA: TGTGCCACCAGCAGAGTAGGCCAGAACACCGGGGAGCTGTTTTTT. This gives the protein CATSRVGQNTGELFF.

This clonotype was detected many times. This chain links TRBV2 with TRBJ1-1, with D perhaps matching TRBD1 (6 bases). With 8 bases removed from V and 2 bases from J, the gap between germline ends came to 15 bases. The germline CDR1 and CDR2 sequences are SNHLY and FYNNEI. The CDR3 has 14 residues. CDR3 bases: TGTGCCAGCTTAGGTGGGGGCACCAACACTGAAGCTTTCTTT. It encodes CASLGGGTNTEAFF.

This clonotype has at least ten counts. The chain employs TRBV28 and TRBJ2-7, with D unclear. Germline V gene lookup returns CDR1 MDHEN and CDR2 SYDVKM. With 4 bases removed from V and 0 bases from J, the gap between germline ends came to 10 bases. The CDR3 totals 14 residues. The CDR3 nucleotides are TGTGCCAGCAGTTCCCCCCCGGTCTCCTACGAGCAGTACTTC. Translated: CASSSPPVSYEQYF.

The CDR3 bases are TGTGCCTGTGGGACGGTACCTAACAATGAGCAGTTCTTC. Residues: CACGTVPNNEQFF. V is TRBV19 and J is TRBJ2-1; possibly TRBD1 or TRBD2 for D (5 bases each). This CDR3 has 13 amino acids. V was pared by 11 bases and J by 5 bases, with 16 bases between. Germline-derived CDR1 and CDR2 are LNHDA and SQIVND (reference sequence). Full variable domain (rest looked up from reference TRBV19 and TRBJ2-1): DGGITQSPKYLFRKEGQNVTLSCEQNLNHDAMYWYRQDPGQGLRLIYYSQIVNDFQKGDIAEGYSVSREKKESFPLTVTSAQKNPTAFYLCACGTVPNNEQFFGPGTRLTVL.

This clonotype was observed at least ten times. The chain couples TRBV18 to TRBJ1-6; 8 nucleotides align to TRBD1. V was clipped by 5 bases and J by 8 bases; unmatched bases: 5. The CDR3 spans 14 residues. Germline V CDR1 and CDR2: KGHSH, LQKENI. CDR3 bases: TGTGCCAGCTCAACCGGGACAGGACATTCACCCCTCCACTTT. It translates to CASSTGTGHSPLHF.

The chain has TRBV15 and TRBJ1-4, with TRBD1 as a possible D gene (5 bases). Germline values: CDR1 LNHNV, CDR2 YYDKDF (reference sequence). This CDR3 comprises 14 residues. The germline V and J ends were trimmed by 0 bases and 8 bases, with 10 bases remaining between them. The CDR3 here is CATSRDMGLEKLFF. CDR3 bases: TGTGCCACCAGCAGAGATATGGGGCTCGAAAAACTGTTTTTT. The full variable domain, in which reference TRBV15 and TRBJ1-4 provide the parts outside the CDR3, is DAMVIQNPRYQVTQFGKPVTLSCSQTLNHNVMYWYQQKSSQAPKLLFHYYDKDFNNEADTPDNFQSRRPNTSFCFLDIRSPGLGDTAMYLCATSRDMGLEKLFFGSGTQLSVL.

The genes are TRBV5-1 and TRBJ2-2; perhaps TRBD2 as D (5 bases). V was shortened by 0 bases and J by 8 bases, with 17 bases between the two germline ends. Germline loops: CDR1 SGHRS, CDR2 YFSETQ. The CDR3 covers 16 residues. CDR3 amino acids: CASSLVGGAPTGELFF. In DNA, the CDR3 is TGCGCCAGCAGCTTGGTTGGAGGAGCCCCGACGGGGGAGCTGTTTTTT.

The V call is TRBV28, the J call TRBJ1-2; possibly TRBD1 for D (6 bases). The CDR3 runs 13 residues. V gave up 5 bases and J gave up 6 bases, with 13 bases separating them. CDR1 and CDR2 (germline): MDHEN, SYDVKM. The CDR3 spells CASSPGGRNGYTF. For the CDR3, the DNA is TGTGCCAGCAGTCCCGGGGGGCGCAATGGCTACACCTTC.

This chain links TRBV14 with TRBJ1-1; perhaps TRBD1 as D (5 bases). CDR3 length equals 16 residues. From germline, CDR1 is SGHDN and CDR2 FVKESK. Trimming pared 2 bases from V and 5 bases from J, leaving 18 bases between. The CDR3 nucleotides are TGTGCCAGCAGCCAACCCACCGGACACTTTGCGACTGAAGCTTTCTTT. Translation gives CASSQPTGHFATEAFF.

This clonotype was observed many times. The chain links TRBV6-1 to TRBJ1-1; 8 bases fit TRBD1. The germline V gene has CDR1 MNHNS and CDR2 SASEGT. CDR3 size: 15 residues. V shed 8 bases, J shed 0 bases, and the junction held 8 bases outside the gene matches. CDR3 region: CASRRTGNMNTEAFF. CDR3 nucleotide sequence: TGTGCCAGCCGGAGGACAGGGAACATGAACACTGAAGCTTTCTTT.